These 14 T cell receptor beta chains were all obtained from the same sample, sequenced in a study of cytomegalovirus exposure and HLA in healthy donors. Amplification used 60 Vbeta primers and 13 Jbeta primers. The repertoire was sequenced with immunoSEQ multiplex PCR; TCRdb's copy has only in-frame clones and lacks some. The table lists 140,000 to 150,000 clones, approximately 78% of them singletons, with 2.5% to 3% in the top ten. The sample consisted of PBMCs. The receptors were gathered from a female donor in good health and CMV-seronegative.

This sequence joins TRBV9 and TRBJ2-7, with D maybe TRBD1 (5 bases). V lost 2 bases, J lost 5 bases, and 11 bases lay in between. The CDR3 runs 13 residues. From germline, CDR1 is SGDLS and CDR2 YYNGEE. The CDR3 DNA is TGTGCCAGCAGCGTCGATCTCAGGGACGAGCAGTACTTC. Its protein is CASSVDLRDEQYF.

This chain links TRBV9 with TRBJ1-2, with a tentative D call TRBD1 (5 bases). The CDR3 is made up of 15 amino acids. Trimming shortened V by 0 bases and J by 1 base, and 10 bases separated the two germline ends. Per germline, CDR1 SGDLS and CDR2 YYNGEE. The CDR3, as DNA: TGTGCCAGCAGCGTAGATGGGGGGGGTAACTATGGCTACACCTTC. Amino acid sequence: CASSVDGGGNYGYTF.

In its sample, this clone was seen once. The V call is TRBV28, the J call TRBJ1-2, with a weak D call TRBD1 (5 bases). Germline CDR1 is MDHEN and CDR2 is SYDVKM. V lost 3 bases and J lost 7, with 15 bases in between. The length of the CDR3 is 14 residues. The CDR3: CASSLAGGRFGYTF. CDR3 bases: TGTGCCAGCAGTTTGGCCGGGGGTCGTTTTGGCTACACCTTC.

A few counts support this clone. The CDR3 region is CASSPWNTGELFF. The CDR3 nucleotides are TGTGCCAGCAGTCCCTGGAACACCGGGGAGCTGTTTTTT. This chain connects TRBV28 to TRBJ2-2; no reliable D call. The germline CDR1 and CDR2 sequences are MDHEN and SYDVKM. V lost 5 bases and J 1 base, leaving 5 bases between the germline ends. The CDR3 is 13 amino acids.

The gene calls are TRBV4-1 and TRBJ2-2; TRBD2 is a possible D gene (5 bases). Trimming took off 2 bases at V and 6 bases at J, with 13 bases between the two ends. This CDR3 spans 15 amino acids. In germline, CDR1 is MGHRA, CDR2 YSYEKL. The CDR3, as DNA: TGCGCCAGCAGCCAATCCCATAGCGATGCCGGGGAGCTGTTTTTT. Translation gives CASSQSHSDAGELFF.

A note on this clone: Germline is not matched at one junction end, which may reflect a read error. This rearrangement joins TRBV5-1 to TRBJ2-4; D remains unclear. The CDR3 has 15 amino acids. CDR1 is SGHRS and CDR2 is YFSETQ in the germline V gene. The CDR3 coding sequence is TGCGCCAGCAGCTTCGGCTTAGTAGCCAAGAACATTCAGTACTTC. Translating gives CASSFGLVAKNIQYF. The full variable domain, completed using reference TRBV5-1 and TRBJ2-4, is KAGVTQTPRYLIKTRGQQVTLSCSPISGHRSVSWYQQTPGQGLQFLFEYFSETQRNKGNFPGRFSGRQFSNSRSEMNVSTLELGDSALYLCASSFGLVAKNIQYFGAGTRLSVL.

The rearrangement links TRBV11-2 to TRBJ2-5, with 7 bases that match TRBD1. The CDR3 totals 15 residues. CDR1 SGHAT and CDR2 FQNNGV come from the germline V gene. J lost 2 bases, V lost 5 bases, and 8 bases had no gene match. The DNA for the CDR3 is TGTGCCAGCAGCCCAGGGACAGTTCTTCAAGAGACCCAGTACTTC. Its protein is CASSPGTVLQETQYF.

This chain uses TRBV27 with TRBJ1-1; tentatively, D is TRBD1 (6 bases). V lost 1 base and J lost 11, with 11 bases in between. The germline gives CDR1 MNHEY, CDR2 SMNVEV (reference sequence). The CDR3 loop spans 12 amino acids. This chain's CDR3 is CASSLLGGRAFF. CDR3 nucleotide sequence: TGTGCCAGCAGTTTATTAGGGGGTCGGGCTTTCTTT.

The J gene is TRBJ2-1, the V gene TRBV2; TRBD2 might be the D (6 bases). Trimming removed 4 bases at V and 3 bases at J, with 10 bases between. Germline CDR1 and CDR2: SNHLY and FYNNEI. CDR3 size: 14 residues. CDR3 sequence: CASSVRLGYNEQFF. Here the CDR3 DNA reads TGTGCCAGCAGTGTTCGACTAGGCTACAATGAGCAGTTCTTC. Using reference TRBV2 and TRBJ2-1 for the parts outside the CDR3, the full variable domain is EPEVTQTPSHQVTQMGQEVILRCVPISNHLYFYWYRQILGQKVEFLVSFYNNEISEKSEIFDDQFSVERPDGSNFTLKIRSTKLEDSAMYFCASSVRLGYNEQFFGPGTRLTVL.

The genes are TRBV7-2 and TRBJ1-3; D perhaps matches TRBD1 (6 bases). Germline lookup yields CDR1 SGHTA and CDR2 FQGNSA. Trimming removed 5 bases at V and 2 bases at J, with 13 bases between. CDR3 size: 15 residues. The CDR3 reads CASSHIQGAGNTIYF. The CDR3 nucleotides read TGTGCCAGCAGCCATATACAGGGAGCTGGAAACACCATATATTTT.

The chain joins TRBV29-1 to TRBJ2-7; no clear D. V was pared by 6 bases and J by 2 bases, with 8 bases between. This CDR3 comprises 11 residues. Germline V gene sequence: CDR1 SQVTM, CDR2 ANQGSEA. The CDR3 loop is CSVGLTYEQYF. The CDR3 coding sequence is TGCAGCGTCGGTCTGACCTACGAGCAGTACTTC.

The chain is built from TRBV28 and TRBJ1-1, with D maybe TRBD1 (6 bases). This CDR3 has 15 amino acids. Trimming shortened V by 10 bases and J by 1 base, and 19 bases separated the two germline ends. The germline V gene encodes CDR1 MDHEN and CDR2 SYDVKM. CDR3 nucleotide sequence: TGTGCCACCAACCTTTGGGGGGGGCCGAACACTGAAGCTTTCTTT. It translates to CATNLWGGPNTEAFF. Looking up the rest from reference TRBV28 and TRBJ1-1 gives the full variable domain: DVKVTQSSRYLVKRTGEKVFLECVQDMDHENMFWYRQDPGLGLRLIYFSYDVKMKEKGDIPEGYSVSREKKERFSLILESASTNQTSMYLCATNLWGGPNTEAFFGQGTRLTVV.

This clone was seen just once. The chain uses TRBV10-3 and TRBJ2-1, with TRBD1 matching 7 bases. The trim removed 6 bases at V and 7 bases at J, leaving 3 bases unmatched. The CDR3 covers 12 residues. The germline CDR1 and CDR2 sequences are ENHRY and SYGVKD. CDR3 coding DNA: TGTGCCATCAGAGGGGGCGGTAATGAGCAGTTCTTC. This translates into CAIRGGGNEQFF.

The V call is TRBV5-6, the J call TRBJ2-5, with 12 bases lining up with TRBD2. The junction had 8 bases not matched to a gene; V was cut back by 4 bases and J by 7 bases. The CDR3 loop spans 15 amino acids. CDR1 and CDR2 from the germline V gene are SGHDT and YYEEEE. CDR3 loop: CASSPGLAGPRTQYF. In DNA form, the CDR3 reads TGTGCCAGCAGCCCCGGACTAGCGGGGCCCAGGACCCAGTACTTC.